Listed here is a single TCR beta chain. This CDR3 region has 14 residues. Germline CDR1 and CDR2: LGHDT and YNNKEL (reference sequence). V dropped 4 bases and J dropped 0 bases, with 6 bases sitting between them. As processed by the authors: Reference gene primer amplification gave estimated nucleated cell counts. The method was immunoSEQ multiplex PCR; TCRdb's version includes in-frame clones alone and lacks a portion of them. V and J calls and clone size are as listed in that table; D and trimming were resolved from the DNA. In the table there are 88,000 or so clones, roughly 85% of which are singletons. This record comes from a study of blood T cell repertoires in COVID-19. In the study overall: Acute and convalescent COVID-19 samples came from the United States, Italy and Spain. From T cells, B-cell-depleted T cells, or PBMCs came the material, which was cDNA or gDNA.

The sample taken for sequencing was peripheral blood. This receptor was obtained from a human donor in a cohort sampled during active COVID-19. The gene calls are TRBV3-1 (or the pseudogene TRBV3-2) and TRBJ2-2; no reliable D call. CDR3 region: CASSLFANTGELFF. The CDR3 nucleotides read TGTGCCAGCAGCCTCTTCGCGAACACCGGGGAGCTGTTTTTT.